A selection of T cell receptor beta chains follows, all from one sample in a study of tissue T cells after allogeneic stem cell transplantation. Produced via immunoSEQ multiplex PCR; TCRdb's table is partial and in-frame only. The repertoire holds thousands of clones, with about three quarters as singletons. Sequencing was performed on skin, taken at autopsy. The receptors were gathered from a male patient aged 60 or over with steroid-refractory graft-versus-host disease after an allogeneic stem cell transplant. Some T cells may be provided by the graft donor. Both conserved end residues are part of each CDR3. Fields, in order: V gene, clone size, D gene, J gene, CDR3 DNA, CDR3 protein. A D gene is named only where the DNA matches it firmly. Clone size is stated in some rows and not others, as once, few, many or a class when expanded.

TRBV25-1	few	TRBD1	TRBJ1-3	TGTGCCAGCAGTGAAACAGGGGGCTTGGGAAACACCATATATTTT	CASSETGGLGNTIYF
TRBV20-1	.	.	TRBJ1-2	TGCAGCGCCCAGGGTAGTCTTGGCTACACCTTC	CSAQGSLGYTF
TRBV10-1	.	.	TRBJ2-1	TGCGCCAGCAGTGTCGGCCGCGGCAATGAGCAGTTCTTC	CASSVGRGNEQFF
TRBV6-5	few	.	TRBJ1-1	TGTGCCAGCGGAACTATACTGAACACTGAAGCTTTCTTT	CASGTILNTEAFF
TRBV7-2	.	.	TRBJ2-3	TGTGCCAGCAGCTTAGATCGTTCGTCAGATACGCAGTATTTT	CASSLDRSSDTQYF
TRBV21-1	.	.	TRBJ2-6	TGTGCCAGCCCAAGACTTTCTGGGGCCAACGTCCTGACTTTC	CASPRLSGANVLTF
TRBV19	.	TRBD2	TRBJ2-3	TGTGCCAGTAGTATTATGGCTAGCGGAAGCACAGATACGCAGTATTTT	CASSIMASGSTDTQYF
TRBV11-2	few	.	TRBJ1-3	TGTGCCAGCAGCTTAGACCGGGAAAGATTGGTCCCCATATATTTT	CASSLDRERLVPIYF
TRBV5-5	.	.	TRBJ1-5	TGTGCCAGCAGCTTGGACAGCTTCAATCAGCCCCAGCATTTT	CASSLDSFNQPQHF
TRBV27	.	.	TRBJ2-7	TGTGCCAGCAGTGCCTTTTTACAGGGTGGTTACGAGCAGTACTTC	CASSAFLQGGYEQYF
TRBV6-2/TRBV6-3	medium-sized	.	TRBJ2-7	TGTGCCAGCAGTTACAGCGCCTACGAGCAGTACTTC	CASSYSAYEQYF
TRBV30	.	.	TRBJ1-1	TGTGCCTGGAGTATAGGACTCGGGGTGAACACTGAAGCTTTCTTT	CAWSIGLGVNTEAFF
TRBV7-9	.	.	TRBJ1-1	TGTGCCAGCAGCCCAGTCGGGGAGGGTAGCACTGAAGCTTTCTTT	CASSPVGEGSTEAFF
TRBV30	.	.	TRBJ1-6	TGTGCCTGGAGTGGGCGGACAGCTTATAATTCACCCCTCCACTTT	CAWSGRTAYNSPLHF
TRBV5-6	.	.	TRBJ2-7	TGTGCCAGCAGCCCTGGGGAGGGGGGTTACGAGCAGTACTTC	CASSPGEGGYEQYF
TRBV10-3	few	.	TRBJ2-2	TGTGCCATCAGTCGACGGGACTCCACCGGGGAGCTGTTTTTT	CAISRRDSTGELFF
TRBV4-1	.	.	TRBJ1-1	TGCGCCAGCAGCCAAGGGGCAGGGTTCGCTGAAGCTTTCTTT	CASSQGAGFAEAFF